This T cell receptor (beta chain) emerged from a study of control samples from healthy donors and cancer patients. Germline V gene lookup returns CDR1 LGHDT and CDR2 YNNKEL (reference sequence). This CDR3 region has 14 residues. Trimming at V came to 2 bases and at J to 3 bases, leaving 3 bases not matched to a gene. Profiled with immunoSEQ multiplex PCR; TCRdb holds only in-frame clones, not every one. Of 120,000 or so clones detected, about 90% appear once; the ten largest clones hold 2.9%. The sequencing input was blood. The J gene is TRBJ1-1, the V gene TRBV3-1 (or the pseudogene TRBV3-2), with 7 bases identical to TRBD1. This TCR was recovered from a man aged 55 to 70 in good health. This CDR3 reads CASSQFTGDTEAFF. For the CDR3, the DNA is TGTGCCAGCAGCCAATTCACAGGGGACACTGAAGCTTTCTTT.